Shown below are 30 T cell receptor beta chains from a single sample sequenced in a study of blood T cell repertoires in COVID-19. Repertoires were generated with immunoSEQ multiplex PCR, while TCRdb's copy carries only in-frame clones and drops some. The data show around 56,000 clones, 89% seen once. The sample consisted of peripheral blood. Receptors originate from a human donor in a cohort sampled during active COVID-19.

The rearrangement links TRBV6-5 to TRBJ1-3; 9 bases agree with TRBD1. V lost 8 bases to trimming and J lost 8 bases; unmatched junction nucleotides: 10. Germline assignment: CDR1 MNHEY and CDR2 SVGAGI. The CDR3 sequence is 14 residues long. DNA of the CDR3: TGTGCCAGCCGCACAGGGGGCAGAGGGCACACCATATATTTT. Protein product: CASRTGGRGHTIYF.

The chain carries TRBV6-6 and TRBJ1-5; no reliable D call. The CDR3 covers 15 residues. The V and J ends lost 2 bases and 4 bases respectively, with 12 bases between them. Germline V lookup: CDR1 MNHNY, CDR2 SVGAGI (reference sequence). The CDR3 reads CASSYQGGKNQPQHF. The DNA for the CDR3 is TGTGCCAGCAGTTACCAAGGCGGGAAGAATCAGCCCCAGCATTTT.

This clone is a singleton in its sample. The V and J genes are TRBV19 and TRBJ1-2; D is ambiguous. Trimming cost V 3 bases and J 8 bases, with 13 bases left between them. Germline V gene data show CDR1 as LNHDA and CDR2 as SQIVND (reference sequence). This CDR3 comprises 13 residues. The CDR3 loop is CASSIPTPLGYTF. CDR3 DNA: TGTGCCAGTAGTATCCCCACTCCCCTCGGCTACACCTTC. The whole variable domain, remainder taken from reference TRBV19 and TRBJ1-2, is DGGITQSPKYLFRKEGQNVTLSCEQNLNHDAMYWYRQDPGQGLRLIYYSQIVNDFQKGDIAEGYSVSREKKESFPLTVTSAQKNPTAFYLCASSIPTPLGYTFGSGTRLTVV.

The chain joins TRBV30 to TRBJ1-3; D not certain. The germline V gene encodes CDR1 GTSNPN and CDR2 SVGIG (reference sequence). The CDR3 length is 13 residues. The V end lost 5 bases, the J end lost 8 bases, and 16 bases lay between the germline ends. CDR3 loop: CAWGYATRDTIYF. DNA for the CDR3: TGTGCCTGGGGATATGCCACGAGGGACACCATATATTTT.

This clone was recorded once. This chain links TRBV6-6 with TRBJ2-5, with 11 nucleotides matching TRBD1. Germline trimming cut 0 bases from V and 3 bases from J; bases unmatched to any gene: 0. The length of the CDR3 is 15 residues. Germline CDR1 is MNHNY and CDR2 is SVGAGI (reference sequence). The CDR3 loop is CASSYSGQGEETQYF. CDR3 nucleotides: TGTGCCAGCAGTTACTCGGGACAGGGGGAAGAGACCCAGTACTTC.

The chain carries TRBV12-3 or TRBV12-4 and TRBJ1-1; D is undetermined. This CDR3 contains 12 residues. The germline V and J ends were trimmed by 4 bases and 4 bases, with 7 bases remaining between them. The CDR3 loop is CASSWRSTEAFF. CDR3 coding DNA: TGTGCCAGCAGTTGGAGGTCCACTGAAGCTTTCTTT.

The chain recombines TRBV7-9 with TRBJ2-7; weak D call: TRBD1 (6 bases). The CDR3 totals 15 residues. The V gene lost 5 bases and the J gene lost 3 bases, with 17 bases spanning the gap. The germline V gene encodes CDR1 SEHNR and CDR2 FQNEAQ (reference sequence). CDR3 residues: CASSPAGTLNYEQYF. Here the CDR3 DNA reads TGTGCCAGCAGCCCGGCCGGGACACTAAACTACGAGCAGTACTTC.

This chain links TRBV19 with TRBJ2-1, with no clear D. The CDR3 runs to 14 residues. V was pared by 10 bases and J by 0 bases, with 13 bases between. Germline assignment: CDR1 LNHDA and CDR2 SQIVND (reference sequence). CDR3 region: CATRTTSSYNEQFF. The CDR3 nucleotides read TGTGCCACGCGAACTACATCCTCCTACAATGAGCAGTTCTTC.

The chain joins TRBV7-3 to TRBJ2-1; unclear D gene. CDR1 SGHTA and CDR2 FQGTGA come from the germline V gene. The length of the CDR3 is 14 residues. V was cut by 2 bases and J by 7 bases, with 12 bases left in between. CDR3 bases: TGTGCCAGCAGCTTAGACTCTGGTTCGAATGAGCAGTTCTTC. This translates into CASSLDSGSNEQFF.

V gene TRBV6-5 combines with J gene TRBJ2-5; 8 bases map to TRBD1. CDR1 and CDR2 from the germline V gene are MNHEY and SVGAGI. The CDR3 has 15 amino acids. The trim removed 6 bases at V and 5 bases at J, leaving 11 bases unmatched. CDR3 sequence reads: CASSGSAGGAETQYF. CDR3 coding DNA: TGTGCCAGCAGCGGTTCCGCAGGGGGCGCGGAGACCCAGTACTTC.

The chain combines TRBV4-1 with TRBJ1-4; TRBD1 matches at 7 bases. The CDR3 runs to 16 residues. V lost 3 bases and J lost 7; bases outside the gene matches: 11. Germline loops: CDR1 MGHRA, CDR2 YSYEKL. The CDR3 bases are TGCGCCAGCAGCCAGGTATACGGGACAGCCCTTGAAAAACTGTTTTTT. Its protein is CASSQVYGTALEKLFF.

The genes are TRBV18 and TRBJ2-7, with 8 bases identical to TRBD1. CDR3 length: 14 residues. V was pared by 8 bases and J by 6 bases, with 12 bases of the junction left unmatched. The germline CDR1 and CDR2 sequences are KGHSH and LQKENI. CDR3 in amino acids: CASAGQGPPGEQYF. CDR3 nucleotide sequence: TGTGCCAGCGCAGGACAGGGCCCACCTGGCGAGCAGTACTTC.

This clone has only one observation. The rearrangement joins TRBV5-3 to TRBJ1-5, with TRBD1 identical over 9 bases. TRBV5-3 is an ORF for which the function is uncertain. The CDR3 consists of 18 residues. V shed 0 bases, J shed 6 bases, and the junction held 13 bases outside the gene matches. The CDR3 loop reads CARSLVGWRDREFQPQHF. CDR3 coding DNA: TGTGCCAGAAGCTTGGTGGGGTGGCGGGACAGGGAATTTCAGCCCCAGCATTTT.

The chain employs TRBV19 and TRBJ1-2; D is undetermined. There are 11 residues in the CDR3. CDR1 and CDR2 (germline): LNHDA, SQIVND (reference sequence). Deletions cut 8 bases from V and 5 bases from J, with 9 bases between. This CDR3 is CASSTTYGYTF. CDR3 coding DNA: TGTGCCAGTTCGACAACGTATGGCTACACCTTC.

The chain links TRBV5-1 to TRBJ1-6; 10 bases are shared with TRBD1. V was clipped by 4 bases and J by 8 bases; unmatched bases: 9. This CDR3 has 16 residues. Germline V CDR1 and CDR2: SGHRS, YFSETQ. CDR3: CASSGTGTGVHSPLHF. Written as DNA, the CDR3 is TGCGCCAGCAGCGGAACCGGGACAGGGGTTCATTCACCCCTCCACTTT.

The chain recombines TRBV18 with TRBJ2-1; 8 bases match TRBD1. CDR1 is KGHSH, CDR2 LQKENI, per germline. The CDR3 length is 14 residues. The trim removed 4 bases at V and 6 bases at J, leaving 5 bases unmatched. CDR3: CASSQNDRGNEQFF. CDR3 in DNA: TGTGCCAGCTCACAGAACGACAGGGGCAATGAGCAGTTCTTC.

The V gene is TRBV7-8, the J gene TRBJ1-3, with D maybe TRBD1 (6 bases). The CDR3 length is 16 residues. Germline loops: CDR1 SGHVS, CDR2 FQNEAQ. V was trimmed by 2 bases and J by 0 bases, leaving 11 bases between them. The CDR3, as DNA: TGTGCCAGCAGCTTATCACAGGGCAGCTCTGGAAACACCATATATTTT. This codes for CASSLSQGSSGNTIYF.

The chain combines TRBV6-2 or TRBV6-3 with TRBJ2-7; perhaps TRBD2 as D (7 bases). The CDR3 is 17 amino acids. Deletions cut 5 bases from V and 2 bases from J, with 22 bases between. Germline lookup yields CDR1 MNHEY and CDR2 SVGEGT. The CDR3 protein is CASSGGPTSAPPYEQYF. CDR3 nucleotides: TGTGCCAGCAGTGGGGGGCCTACTAGCGCTCCCCCCTACGAGCAGTACTTC.

The V call is TRBV4-1, the J call TRBJ2-5; 14 nucleotides line up with TRBD2. CDR3 size: 18 residues. The V segment lost 0 bases and the J segment 5 bases; nucleotides outside the gene matches: 8. Germline-derived CDR1 and CDR2 are MGHRA and YSYEKL. The CDR3 sequence is CASSQDSTSGGARETQYF. The CDR3 region has the DNA TGCGCCAGCAGCCAAGATTCGACTAGCGGGGGGGCCCGGGAGACCCAGTACTTC.

The rearrangement uses TRBV6-2 or TRBV6-3 and TRBJ2-1; 11 nucleotides match TRBD2. The CDR3 extends over 11 amino acids. From germline, CDR1 is MNHEY and CDR2 SVGEGT. The junction had 0 bases not matched to a gene; V was cut back by 2 bases and J by 15 bases. The CDR3 coding sequence is TGTGCCAGCAGTTACGGGACTAGCGGGTTCTTC. Its protein product is CASSYGTSGFF.

J is TRBJ2-3 and V is TRBV3-1 (or the pseudogene TRBV3-2); 14 bases line up with TRBD2. Germline CDR1 reads LGHDT; CDR2 reads YNNKEL (reference sequence). The ends lost 3 bases at V and 7 bases at J; junction bases unmatched: 6. This CDR3 contains 16 residues. CDR3 sequence reads: CASSHRTSGGSHTQYF. The DNA for the CDR3 is TGTGCCAGCAGCCATCGGACTAGCGGGGGGTCTCATACGCAGTATTTT.

The V gene is TRBV7-9, the J gene TRBJ2-3, with 8 bases fitting TRBD1. Losses at the gene ends were 3 bases for V and 0 bases for J; bases not matched to a gene: 11. The germline V gene encodes CDR1 SEHNR and CDR2 FQNEAQ (reference sequence). The CDR3 sequence is 18 residues long. The DNA for the CDR3 is TGTGCCAGCAGCTTCCCCGGGACAGGCTATACTAGCACAGATACGCAGTATTTT. Protein sequence: CASSFPGTGYTSTDTQYF.

The V gene is TRBV9, the J gene TRBJ2-5; D not resolved. Germline V gives CDR1 SGDLS, CDR2 YYNGEE. V lost 2 bases and J 4 bases, leaving 12 bases between the germline ends. This CDR3 is built from 14 residues. CDR3 sequence reads: CASSVGALIETQYF. CDR3 DNA sequence: TGTGCCAGCAGCGTCGGAGCCCTCATAGAGACCCAGTACTTC.

V gene TRBV30 combines with J gene TRBJ1-5; D possibly corresponds to TRBD1 (5 bases). There are 13 residues in the CDR3. Trimming removed 4 bases from V and 2 bases from J, with 9 bases in between. CDR1 is GTSNPN, CDR2 SVGIG, per germline (reference sequence). This chain's CDR3 is CAWKGGGNQPQHF. Written as DNA, the CDR3 is TGTGCCTGGAAGGGAGGGGGCAATCAGCCCCAGCATTTT.

The chain is built from TRBV5-1 and TRBJ2-7; TRBD2 matches 10 bases. The CDR3 has 16 amino acids. After removal of 1 base from V and 0 bases from J, the junction contained 4 bases not matched to a gene. Germline loops: CDR1 SGHRS, CDR2 YFSETQ. Here the CDR3 DNA reads TGCGCCAGCAGCTTGTCTAGCGGGGGCTACTCCTACGAGCAGTACTTC. It yields the protein CASSLSSGGYSYEQYF.

V is TRBV6-2 or TRBV6-3 and J is TRBJ2-5; 8 bases match TRBD1. The CDR3 consists of 16 residues. J gave up 1 base and V 5 bases, and 9 bases lay outside the gene matches. CDR1 and CDR2 (germline): MNHEY, SVGEGT. CDR3 nucleotides: TGTGCCAGCAGTGCCTTCGACAGGGGCCTCCAAGAGACCCAGTACTTC. This encodes CASSAFDRGLQETQYF.

V gene TRBV6-5 combines with J gene TRBJ1-4; D is undetermined. This CDR3 has 14 amino acids. V lost 7 bases, J lost 0 bases, and 9 bases lay in between. Germline loops: CDR1 MNHEY, CDR2 SVGAGI. CDR3 sequence (DNA): TGTGCCAGCACGCACTCTGCAACTAATGAAAAACTGTTTTTT. Its translation is CASTHSATNEKLFF.

The chain recombines TRBV18 with TRBJ1-5; D perhaps matches TRBD1 (6 bases). Germline V gene lookup returns CDR1 KGHSH and CDR2 LQKENI. The CDR3 loop spans 14 amino acids. Trimming took 5 bases from V and 4 from J, leaving 12 bases between them. CDR3 DNA: TGTGCCAGCTCAGCCTCACAGGGTAATCAGCCCCAGCATTTT. This encodes CASSASQGNQPQHF.

The chain carries TRBV5-6 and TRBJ2-3, with D perhaps matching TRBD1 (6 bases). CDR1 SGHDT and CDR2 YYEEEE come from the germline V gene. The CDR3 has 15 amino acids. V dropped 4 bases and J dropped 2 bases, with 14 bases sitting between them. This CDR3 is CASSRGQSLTDTQYF. The CDR3 bases are TGTGCCAGCAGCCGTGGACAGAGCCTCACAGATACGCAGTATTTT.

V usage is TRBV12-2 and J usage is TRBJ2-3; the table's D call, TRBD2, has no DNA check behind it. TRBV12-2 is an annotated pseudogene. The CDR3 contains 15 residues. In DNA form, the CDR3 reads TGTGCAAGTCGCTTAGAGTGCGGGGGCACAGATACGCAGTATTTT. It encodes CASRLECGGTDTQYF.